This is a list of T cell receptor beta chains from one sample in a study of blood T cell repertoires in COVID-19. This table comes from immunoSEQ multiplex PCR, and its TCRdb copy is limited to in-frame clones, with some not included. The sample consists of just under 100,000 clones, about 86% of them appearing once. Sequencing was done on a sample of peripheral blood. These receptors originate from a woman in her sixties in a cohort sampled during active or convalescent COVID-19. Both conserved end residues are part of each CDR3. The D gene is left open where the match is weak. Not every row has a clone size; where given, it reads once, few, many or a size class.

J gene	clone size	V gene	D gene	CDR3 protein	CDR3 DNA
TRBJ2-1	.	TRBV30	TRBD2	CAWSVLGSGGANEQFF	TGTGCCTGGAGTGTACTTGGGAGCGGGGGGGCGAATGAGCAGTTCTTC
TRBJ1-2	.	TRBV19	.	CASSIGQYYGYTF	TGTGCCAGTAGTATAGGGCAGTACTATGGCTACACCTTC
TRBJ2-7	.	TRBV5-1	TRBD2	CASSLDPGGRAYEQYF	TGCGCCAGCAGCTTGGACCCGGGGGGTCGGGCCTACGAGCAGTACTTC
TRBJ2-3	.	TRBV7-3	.	CASSLLAGADTQYF	TGTGCCAGCAGCCTACTGGCAGGGGCAGATACGCAGTATTTT
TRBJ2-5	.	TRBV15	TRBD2	CATSRGGTSGGQETQYF	TGTGCCACCAGCAGGGGCGGGACTAGCGGGGGACAAGAGACCCAGTACTTC
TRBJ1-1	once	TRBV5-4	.	CASSPRGGNTEAFF	TGTGCCAGCAGCCCACGGGGGGGAAACACTGAAGCTTTCTTT
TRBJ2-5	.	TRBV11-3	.	CASSSSRGGETQYF	TGTGCCAGCAGCTCATCCCGAGGAGGAGAGACCCAGTACTTC
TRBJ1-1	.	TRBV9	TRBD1	CASSLGQGGIGTEAFF	TGTGCCAGCAGCCTTGGACAGGGGGGGATCGGCACTGAAGCTTTCTTT
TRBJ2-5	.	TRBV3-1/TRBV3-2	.	CASSSRDFQETQYF	TGTGCCAGCAGCAGCCGGGACTTCCAAGAGACCCAGTACTTC
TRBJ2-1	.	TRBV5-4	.	CASRHGTPNNEQFF	TGTGCCAGCAGACACGGGACTCCCAACAATGAGCAGTTCTTC